The 22 T cell receptor beta chains listed next were all sequenced from one sample in a study of T-cell memory formation after mild COVID-19. In TCRdb, the 5' RACE reads were re-called with MiXCR into one record per CDR3 protein. The data show about 410,000 distinct CDR3 sequences, more than 20% seen once. Source material: PBMCs or a T cell subset sorted from them (not recorded which). Receptor source: an adult woman who had mild COVID-19 (a few samples of this study predate the infection). Cell type and time point are not known.

The V gene is TRBV10-3, the J gene TRBJ2-5; TRBD2 might be the D (6 bases). CDR1 ENHRY and CDR2 SYGVKD come from the germline V gene. Trimming left V 5 bases short and J 1 base short, with 29 bases between. The CDR3 loop spans 20 amino acids. The chain's CDR3 is CAISPGTLEGIRLGQETQYF. The CDR3 bases are TGTGCCATCAGTCCGGGTACTCTGGAGGGGATTAGGCTCGGCCAAGAGACCCAGTACTTC.

This clonotype has just a few counts. The J gene is TRBJ2-3, the V gene TRBV7-2; 8 bases line up with TRBD2. Germline CDR1 and CDR2: SGHTA and FQGNSA. The CDR3 consists of 15 residues. The J segment lost 4 bases and the V segment lost 0 bases, leaving 3 bases of the junction unmatched. In nucleotides, the CDR3 is TGTGCCAGCAGCTTAGCTATGACTAGCGCAGATACGCAGTATTTT. Amino acid sequence: CASSLAMTSADTQYF.

The V and J genes are TRBV27 and TRBJ2-7; tentatively, D is TRBD1 (6 bases). The germline V gene has CDR1 MNHEY and CDR2 SMNVEV (reference sequence). The CDR3 totals 15 residues. The V end was cut by 0 bases, the J end by 4 bases, with 13 bases between. The CDR3 DNA follows: TGTGCCAGCAGTTTATCGATCGGCACAGGGTACGAGCAGTACTTC. This sequence encodes CASSLSIGTGYEQYF.

This clonotype was seen many times. The chain is built from TRBV5-1 and TRBJ1-1, with D uncertain. The CDR3 consists of 13 residues. V lost 4 bases and J 0 bases, leaving 7 bases between the germline ends. CDR1 SGHRS and CDR2 YFSETQ come from the germline V gene. The CDR3, as DNA: TGCGCCAGCAGCGACCTCATGAACACTGAAGCTTTCTTT. Translation gives CASSDLMNTEAFF.

This clonotype was seen only a few times. The V call is TRBV12-3 or TRBV12-4, the J call TRBJ1-2, with D maybe TRBD1 (6 bases). V lost 3 bases, J lost 2 bases, and 10 bases lay in between. This CDR3 contains 14 residues. CDR3 region: CASSFMGTNYGYTF. The CDR3 bases are TGTGCCAGCAGTTTCATGGGGACAAACTATGGCTACACCTTC.

V is TRBV7-6 and J is TRBJ2-1; TRBD2 agrees at 10 bases. There are 17 residues in the CDR3. The V gene's germline CDR1 is SGHVS and CDR2 FNYEAQ. V gave up 5 bases and J gave up 8 bases; unmatched junction bases: 15. This chain's CDR3 is CASSPSTSGGARDEQFF. The CDR3 nucleotides are TGTGCCAGCAGCCCCTCTACGAGCGGGGGGGCTCGGGATGAGCAGTTCTTC.

The chain has TRBV24-1 and TRBJ2-1, with 10 nucleotides matching TRBD2. The CDR3 totals 15 residues. Germline loops: CDR1 KGHDR, CDR2 SFDVKD. The J segment lost 6 bases and the V segment lost 2 bases, leaving 3 bases of the junction unmatched. The CDR3 loop is CATSDSSGRANEQFF. The CDR3 DNA follows: TGTGCCACCAGTGATTCCAGCGGGAGGGCCAATGAGCAGTTCTTC.

The CDR3 here is CASSLYGVFIGTEAFF. The CDR3, as DNA: TGTGCCAGCAGCTTGTATGGAGTCTTTATAGGAACTGAAGCTTTCTTT. The chain combines TRBV5-6 with TRBJ1-1; D remains unclear. Trimming cost V 1 base and J 5 bases, with 18 bases left between them. Germline V gene data show CDR1 as SGHDT and CDR2 as YYEEEE. The CDR3 runs 16 residues.

This chain connects TRBV19 to TRBJ2-7, with TRBD2 matching over 8 bases. Unmatched junction bases numbered 5, after V lost 1 base and J lost 3 bases. The CDR3 has 15 amino acids. Germline V gene sequence: CDR1 LNHDA, CDR2 SQIVND (reference sequence). The CDR3 sequence is CASSIVGGGIYEQYF. The CDR3 bases are TGTGCCAGTAGTATAGTTGGCGGGGGGATCTACGAGCAGTACTTC.

In this sample, this clonotype turned up many times. The chain carries TRBV7-3 and TRBJ2-7, with a possible D match to TRBD2 (6 bases). The CDR3 runs to 15 residues. V was trimmed by 5 bases and J by 2 bases, leaving 16 bases between them. Germline V gene data show CDR1 as SGHTA and CDR2 as FQGTGA. The CDR3: CASSLRRGTPYEQYF. The CDR3 nucleotides are TGTGCCAGCAGCCTTAGACGGGGGACCCCCTACGAGCAGTACTTC. The full variable domain, completed using reference TRBV7-3 and TRBJ2-7, is GAGVSQTPSNKVTEKGKYVELRCDPISGHTALYWYRQSLGQGPEFLIYFQGTGAADDSGLPNDRFFAVRPEGSVSTLKIQRTERGDSAVYLCASSLRRGTPYEQYFGPGTRLTVT.

This clonotype has a handful of counts. Relative to the germline gene, one junction end is altered; a read error may explain this. The chain has TRBV12-3 or TRBV12-4 and TRBJ2-1; TRBD1 might be the D (6 bases). The CDR3 is 15 residues long. The CDR3 reads CASSLGQSLNNEQFF. CDR3 in DNA: TGTGCCAGCAGCTTAGGACAGTCTTTAAACAATGAGCAGTTCTTC.

V usage is TRBV7-9 and J usage is TRBJ1-1; 7 bases match TRBD1. The CDR3 has 14 residues. J gave up 4 bases and V 1 base, and 3 bases lay outside the gene matches. CDR1 is SEHNR and CDR2 is FQNEAQ in the germline V gene (reference sequence). The CDR3 DNA reads TGTGCCAGCAGCTTAGAGGCAGGGGGCACTGAAGCTTTCTTT. Its translation: CASSLEAGGTEAFF.

This clonotype has at least ten counts. The chain couples TRBV7-2 to TRBJ2-3; 8 bases are a match to TRBD2. Germline lookup yields CDR1 SGHTA and CDR2 FQGNSA. The CDR3 consists of 14 residues. J gave up 6 bases and V 5 bases, and 7 bases lay outside the gene matches. The CDR3 loop is CASSPGLALDTQYF. For the CDR3, the DNA is TGTGCCAGCAGCCCTGGACTAGCTCTCGATACGCAGTATTTT.

The sample holds a few counts of this clonotype. This rearrangement joins TRBV20-1 to TRBJ2-3, with 7 bases that match TRBD2. This CDR3 is built from 12 residues. The V and J ends lost 3 bases and 5 bases, in that order; junction bases with no gene match: 2. The germline V gene has CDR1 DFQATT and CDR2 SNEGSKA (reference sequence). The CDR3 reads CSASREGDTQYF. Written as DNA, the CDR3 is TGCAGTGCTAGCAGGGAGGGAGATACGCAGTATTTT.

There are a few counts of this clonotype. The chain uses TRBV15 and TRBJ2-7; the D is unclear. CDR1 is LNHNV and CDR2 is YYDKDF in the germline V gene (reference sequence). The ends were cut back, 0 bases at V and 5 bases at J, with 5 bases in the middle. This CDR3 has 12 amino acids. DNA of the CDR3: TGTGCCACCAGCAGAGATAGGGACGAGCAGTACTTC. As protein: CATSRDRDEQYF. The whole variable domain, filled in from reference TRBV15 and TRBJ2-7, reads DAMVIQNPRYQVTQFGKPVTLSCSQTLNHNVMYWYQQKSSQAPKLLFHYYDKDFNNEADTPDNFQSRRPNTSFCFLDIRSPGLGDTAMYLCATSRDRDEQYFGPGTRLTVT.

The J gene is TRBJ2-1, the V gene TRBV9, with D perhaps assigned TRBD1 or TRBD2 (5 bases each). The CDR3 totals 18 residues. Trimming stripped 2 bases from V and 6 bases from J, with 24 bases between. The germline gives CDR1 SGDLS, CDR2 YYNGEE. CDR3 coding DNA: TGTGCCAGCAGCGTGACTACGAGGGCACGGCGACAGACCAATGAGCAGTTCTTC. Encoded protein: CASSVTTRARRQTNEQFF.

The V call is TRBV24-1, the J call TRBJ2-1; D might be TRBD1 (6 bases). Germline assignment: CDR1 KGHDR and CDR2 SFDVKD. Trimming shortened V by 9 bases and J by 6 bases, and 11 bases separated the two germline ends. The CDR3 contains 12 residues. CDR3 region: CATEGDGNEQFF. In nucleotides, the CDR3 is TGTGCCACCGAGGGGGATGGCAATGAGCAGTTCTTC.

V usage is TRBV18 and J usage is TRBJ1-2, with a possible D match to TRBD1 (6 bases). The V and J ends lost 2 bases and 7 bases respectively, with 17 bases between them. Germline CDR1 and CDR2: KGHSH and LQKENI. This CDR3 is built from 15 residues. CDR3 residues: CASSPDRGAPFGYTF. The CDR3 DNA reads as TGTGCCAGCTCACCAGATAGGGGGGCCCCTTTTGGCTACACCTTC.

This clonotype was detected a few times. In DNA, the CDR3 is TGTGCCAGCATTGCAGACAGGTTGGATGGGGCCAACGTCCTGACTTTC. The encoded protein is CASIADRLDGANVLTF. The chain combines TRBV2 with TRBJ2-6; tentative D call: TRBD1 (6 bases). The CDR3 has 16 residues. Germline loops: CDR1 SNHLY, CDR2 FYNNEI. V dropped 7 bases and J dropped 3 bases, with 16 bases sitting between them.

The chain is built from TRBV7-9 and TRBJ1-1; the D gene is possibly TRBD1 (5 bases). The V gene's germline CDR1 is SEHNR and CDR2 FQNEAQ (reference sequence). CDR3 length: 12 residues. Trimming took off 8 bases at V and 3 bases at J, with 10 bases between the two ends. The CDR3 DNA follows: TGTGCCAGCGTGGGGGTCGACACTGAAGCTTTCTTT. Residues: CASVGVDTEAFF.

At least ten counts were recorded for this clonotype. The gene calls are TRBV6-5 and TRBJ2-1; TRBD2 agrees at 11 bases. With V trimmed by 6 bases and J by 9 bases, 25 bases remained unmatched. The CDR3 consists of 20 residues. The germline V gene encodes CDR1 MNHEY and CDR2 SVGAGI. The CDR3 spells CASSRDRTGGTSGATREQFF. The CDR3 coding sequence is TGTGCCAGCAGCCGAGACAGAACGGGAGGGACTAGCGGAGCTACCCGTGAGCAGTTCTTC.

This chain joins TRBV4-1 and TRBJ2-7; TRBD1 agrees at 7 bases. The V segment lost 2 bases and the J segment 2 bases; nucleotides outside the gene matches: 6. The CDR3 has 15 amino acids. The V gene's germline CDR1 is MGHRA and CDR2 YSYEKL. Here the CDR3 DNA reads TGCGCCAGCAGCCAATCTACGGGACAGCCCTACGAGCAGTACTTC. This encodes CASSQSTGQPYEQYF.